The 24 T cell receptor beta chains below were found in one sample sequenced in a study of blood T cell repertoires in COVID-19. Assay used: immunoSEQ multiplex PCR; TCRdb lists only in-frame clones, some missing. The sample holds around 100,000 clones, around nine tenths seen once. The sequencing sample was made of peripheral blood. The receptors originated from a woman between 65 and 79 years old who had recovered from COVID-19.

The chain employs TRBV12-3 or TRBV12-4 and TRBJ2-5, with D possibly being TRBD2 (5 bases). V lost 3 bases and J lost 5, with 7 bases in between. This CDR3 has 12 residues. The CDR3 loop is CASSLTGETQYF. The CDR3 coding sequence is TGTGCCAGCAGTTTGACGGGGGAGACCCAGTACTTC.

V is TRBV4-2 and J is TRBJ2-1; 7 nucleotides line up with TRBD2. The trim removed 1 base at V and 2 bases at J, leaving 23 bases unmatched. The CDR3 runs to 22 residues. Germline CDR1 reads LGHNA; CDR2 reads YNFKEQ. For the CDR3, the DNA is TGTGCCAGCAGCCAAGGGGTTGGCTCCTTCGTGTCTAGCGGCTTAACCTACAATGAGCAGTTCTTC. Its translation: CASSQGVGSFVSSGLTYNEQFF.

The genes are TRBV3-1 (or the pseudogene TRBV3-2) and TRBJ2-7, with 7 bases aligning to TRBD2. Germline V CDR1 and CDR2: LGHDT, YNNKEL (reference sequence). This CDR3 contains 15 residues. After removal of 1 base from V and 5 bases from J, the junction contained 8 bases not matched to a gene. CDR3 loop: CASSQGGGVAHEQYF. CDR3 nucleotide sequence: TGTGCCAGCAGCCAAGGGGGGGGAGTGGCTCACGAGCAGTACTTC.

CDR3 sequence: CASSPRGYGEKLFF. The CDR3 coding sequence is TGTGCCAGTAGTCCCAGGGGGTACGGTGAAAAACTGTTTTTT. The rearrangement links TRBV19 to TRBJ1-4; 7 bases are shared with TRBD1. V shed 5 bases and J 7 bases; nucleotides not matched to a gene: 7. The CDR3 has 14 residues. Per the germline V gene, CDR1 is LNHDA and CDR2 is SQIVND (reference sequence). The full variable domain, its missing parts supplied by reference TRBV19 and TRBJ1-4, is DGGITQSPKYLFRKEGQNVTLSCEQNLNHDAMYWYRQDPGQGLRLIYYSQIVNDFQKGDIAEGYSVSREKKESFPLTVTSAQKNPTAFYLCASSPRGYGEKLFFGSGTQLSVL.

The rearrangement uses TRBV11-2 and TRBJ2-3, with a weak D call TRBD1 (5 bases). The CDR3 is 12 residues long. CDR1 and CDR2 (germline): SGHAT, FQNNGV. V was pared by 5 bases and J by 5 bases, with 8 bases between. The CDR3 sequence is CASSRDRDTQYF. In DNA form, the CDR3 reads TGTGCCAGCAGCCGTGACAGAGATACGCAGTATTTT.

The chain links TRBV4-2 to TRBJ2-2; D gene unclear. The CDR3 runs 13 residues. Trimming cost V 0 bases and J 9 bases, with 8 bases left between them. Germline V gene sequence: CDR1 LGHNA, CDR2 YNFKEQ. The CDR3: CASSQDEVRELFF. CDR3 DNA: TGTGCCAGCAGCCAAGATGAGGTGAGGGAGCTGTTTTTT.

The gene calls are TRBV28 and TRBJ1-3; perhaps TRBD1 as D (6 bases). The ends were cut back, 2 bases at V and 6 bases at J, with 17 bases in the middle. The V gene's germline CDR1 is MDHEN and CDR2 SYDVKM. This CDR3 comprises 16 residues. CDR3 sequence: CASSLGVAGGLNTIYF. The CDR3 region has the DNA TGTGCCAGCAGTTTAGGGGTAGCGGGGGGCTTAAACACCATATATTTT.

The chain employs TRBV3-1 (or the pseudogene TRBV3-2) and TRBJ2-7; weak D call: TRBD1 (6 bases). V shed 2 bases and J shed 0 bases, with 17 bases lying between them. This CDR3 has 17 amino acids. Germline CDR1 is LGHDT and CDR2 is YNNKEL (reference sequence). The CDR3 region is CASSQTPGTTSSYEQYF. The CDR3 coding sequence is TGTGCCAGCAGCCAAACCCCCGGGACAACAAGCTCCTACGAGCAGTACTTC.

In this sample, this clone turned up a few times. V usage is TRBV7-8 and J usage is TRBJ2-6, with 13 bases matching TRBD2. The germline V gene encodes CDR1 SGHVS and CDR2 FQNEAQ. CDR3 length: 18 residues. Unmatched junction bases numbered 4, after V lost 5 bases and J lost 0 bases. The DNA of the CDR3 is TGTGCCAGCAGCGACGGGACTAGCGGGGTCTCTGGGGCCAACGTCCTGACTTTC. Amino acid sequence: CASSDGTSGVSGANVLTF. The complete variable domain, with remaining parts taken from reference TRBV7-8 and TRBJ2-6, reads GAGVSQSPRYKVAKRGQDVALRCDPISGHVSLFWYQQALGQGPEFLTYFQNEAQLDKSGLPSDRFFAERPEGSVSTLKIQRTQQEDSAVYLCASSDGTSGVSGANVLTFGAGSRLTVL.

For this clone: The same CDR3 also results from other DNA sequences found in this sample. The chain recombines TRBV7-9 with TRBJ1-4, with D maybe TRBD1 (6 bases). CDR1 and CDR2 from the germline V gene are SEHNR and FQNEAQ (reference sequence). The CDR3 is made up of 13 amino acids. Trimming stripped 5 bases from V and 8 bases from J, with 12 bases between. The CDR3 bases are TGTGCCAGCAGCCCGGGACAAGGCGAAAAACTGTTTTTT. It yields the protein CASSPGQGEKLFF.

The gene calls are TRBV5-1 and TRBJ2-7, with D maybe TRBD1 (5 bases). Germline V lookup: CDR1 SGHRS, CDR2 YFSETQ. The CDR3 is made up of 14 amino acids. V lost 4 bases, J lost 0 bases, and 11 bases lay in between. The CDR3 sequence is CASSPTTASYEQYF. CDR3 sequence (DNA): TGCGCCAGCAGCCCAACGACAGCCTCCTACGAGCAGTACTTC. Complete variable domain (other parts from reference TRBV5-1 and TRBJ2-7): KAGVTQTPRYLIKTRGQQVTLSCSPISGHRSVSWYQQTPGQGLQFLFEYFSETQRNKGNFPGRFSGRQFSNSRSEMNVSTLELGDSALYLCASSPTTASYEQYFGPGTRLTVT.

The sample holds a few counts of this clone. This CDR3 reads CASSLIGGTEAFF. CDR3 nucleotides: TGTGCCAGCAGCTTAATTGGGGGGACTGAAGCTTTCTTT. The V gene is TRBV7-3, the J gene TRBJ1-1, with D possibly TRBD1 on 5 matching bases. V was cut by 1 base and J by 5 bases, with 8 bases left in between. Per germline, CDR1 SGHTA and CDR2 FQGTGA. This CDR3 is 13 amino acids long. The whole variable domain, filled in from reference TRBV7-3 and TRBJ1-1, reads GAGVSQTPSNKVTEKGKYVELRCDPISGHTALYWYRQSLGQGPEFLIYFQGTGAADDSGLPNDRFFAVRPEGSVSTLKIQRTERGDSAVYLCASSLIGGTEAFFGQGTRLTVV.

The chain has TRBV28 and TRBJ2-6; 8 nucleotides agree with TRBD1. The CDR3 is 15 amino acids. V lost 9 bases, J lost 2 bases, and 6 bases stayed unmatched. CDR1 is MDHEN, CDR2 SYDVKM, per germline. As DNA, the CDR3 is TGTGCCAGTGCAGGGGGCGCGGCTGGGGCCAACGTCCTGACTTTC. Translating it yields CASAGGAAGANVLTF.

This clone was counted a single time. The rearrangement joins TRBV12-3 or TRBV12-4 to TRBJ2-3; 8 bases agree with TRBD2. This CDR3 contains 11 residues. Here the CDR3 DNA reads TGTGGTTCCCTGGGACTAGACGGAACGTATTTT. It specifies CGSLGLDGTYF.

The V gene is TRBV30, the J gene TRBJ2-1; 8 bases line up with TRBD2. The CDR3 runs to 15 residues. Per germline, CDR1 GTSNPN and CDR2 SVGIG (reference sequence). V lost 3 bases and J lost 7; bases outside the gene matches: 11. CDR3 sequence (DNA): TGTGCCTGGAGGGCCGGGCTAGCGGGTGGGAATGAGCAGTTCTTC. Translation: CAWRAGLAGGNEQFF. Variable domain in full (rest from reference TRBV30 and TRBJ2-1): SQTIHQWPATLVQPVGSPLSLECTVEGTSNPNLYWYRQAAGRGLQLLFYSVGIGQISSEVPQNLSASRPQDRQFILSSKKLLLSDSGFYLCAWRAGLAGGNEQFFGPGTRLTVL.

The J gene is TRBJ1-1, the V gene TRBV10-3; possibly TRBD1 for D (6 bases). Germline CDR1 ENHRY, CDR2 SYGVKD. Trimming removed 10 bases from V and 5 bases from J, with 14 bases in between. This CDR3 spans 12 amino acids. The chain's CDR3 is CATRGARTEAFF. DNA for the CDR3: TGTGCCACCCGGGGGGCGAGGACTGAAGCTTTCTTT.

V gene TRBV30 combines with J gene TRBJ2-3; 9 nucleotides line up with TRBD2. Germline values: CDR1 GTSNPN, CDR2 SVGIG (reference sequence). The CDR3 runs 14 residues. The trim removed 4 bases at V and 4 bases at J, leaving 6 bases unmatched. CDR3 protein: CAWTPGLAPDTQYF. The CDR3 DNA sequence: TGTGCCTGGACCCCGGGACTAGCCCCAGATACGCAGTATTTT.

The rearrangement uses TRBV20-1 and TRBJ1-5; D is ambiguous. Per the germline V gene, CDR1 is DFQATT and CDR2 is SNEGSKA (reference sequence). The CDR3 has 14 amino acids. V dropped 3 bases and J dropped 4 bases, with 13 bases sitting between them. CDR3 bases: TGCAGTGCTAGTTACAACAGACAAAATCAGCCCCAGCATTTT. Residues: CSASYNRQNQPQHF.

The chain combines TRBV7-7 with TRBJ2-1; D is perhaps TRBD1 (6 bases). Trimming took 5 bases from V and 6 from J, leaving 17 bases between them. The CDR3 is made up of 15 amino acids. CDR1 is SSHAT and CDR2 is FNYEAQ in the germline V gene (reference sequence). The CDR3 nucleotides read TGTGCCAGCAGCCCTCGTCAGGGCAGGGGCAATGAGCAGTTCTTC. It codes for CASSPRQGRGNEQFF.

The chain uses TRBV7-9 and TRBJ1-1; D is unresolved. The CDR3 is made up of 14 amino acids. From germline, CDR1 is SEHNR and CDR2 FQNEAQ (reference sequence). V was clipped by 1 base and J by 4 bases, with 10 bases between them. The CDR3 protein is CASSLVAGPTEAFF. The CDR3 region has the DNA TGTGCCAGCAGCTTAGTGGCAGGCCCCACTGAAGCTTTCTTT.

The rearrangement links TRBV28 to TRBJ2-5, with 9 bases aligning to TRBD1. CDR3 length: 13 residues. The V gene end was trimmed by 8 bases and the J gene end by 1 base; junction bases not matched to a gene: 2. Germline CDR1 and CDR2: MDHEN and SYDVKM. CDR3 protein: CASGQGTQETQYF. CDR3 nucleotide sequence: TGTGCCAGCGGACAGGGGACCCAAGAGACCCAGTACTTC.

V and J are TRBV18 and TRBJ2-1; 11 bases line up with TRBD1. CDR3 length equals 13 residues. Germline CDR1 KGHSH, CDR2 LQKENI. Trimming took 8 bases from V and 9 from J; bases not matched to a gene: 6. CDR3 DNA sequence: TGTGCCAGCGAAGGACAGGGGGCAAGTGAGCAGTTCTTC. It is translated as CASEGQGASEQFF.

The chain's CDR3 is CASSQVSGTGDTDTQYF. CDR3 nucleotide sequence: TGCGCCAGCAGCCAAGTAAGCGGGACAGGGGACACAGATACGCAGTATTTT. This rearrangement joins TRBV4-3 to TRBJ2-3; 10 bases fit TRBD1. CDR3 length: 17 amino acids. Germline CDR1 reads LGHNA; CDR2 reads YSLEER. V trimming: 1 base; J trimming: 2 bases; junction bases outside the gene matches: 6.

CDR3 sequence: CASSQVDSRGDTQYF. The CDR3 bases are TGTGCCAGCAGCCAAGTCGACTCCCGGGGAGATACGCAGTATTTT. V usage is TRBV3-1 (or the pseudogene TRBV3-2) and J usage is TRBJ2-3, with a possible D match to TRBD2 (5 bases). The CDR3 runs to 15 residues. Germline V lookup: CDR1 LGHDT, CDR2 YNNKEL (reference sequence). Trimming removed 1 base from V and 5 bases from J, with 13 bases in between.